The clone carrying this T cell receptor (beta chain) was seen just once. Its specificity is not known. This specimen belongs to a study of a mutant IDH1 vaccine in newly diagnosed glioma. Study context: Before enrollment, the patients had been treated with radiotherapy alone, temozolomide alone, or both together. Most of them had received both. Overall study findings and caveats: There seemed to be no relation between pseudoprogression and changes in top peripheral T cell clonotypes. Overall, just under 95% of patients had vaccine-induced immune responses.

The protocol was immunoSEQ multiplex PCR, while the TCRdb copy is restricted to in-frame clones and leaves out a portion. Of 80,000 to 100,000 clones listed, roughly 82% are singletons. Time point indicated: baseline, week 1 (first vaccination visit). Specified treatment: pre-vaccination baseline after standard-of-care therapy. New IDH1-mutant, ATRX-lost WHO grade 3 or 4 astrocytomas occurred in donors. The ends were cut back, 3 bases at V and 3 bases at J, with 11 bases in the middle. Germline-derived CDR1 and CDR2 are SGHDT and YYEEEE. The CDR3 is made up of 14 amino acids. Sequenced here: PBMCs, sampled from a glioma patient treated with radiotherapy, temozolomide or both. V is TRBV5-6 and J is TRBJ2-3; D uncertain. This TCR derives from a man in his forties with glioma. Some clones in this sample may be carry-over from other donors' samples. CDR3 in amino acids: CASSWADGTDTQYF. The CDR3 bases are TGTGCCAGCAGCTGGGCGGACGGTACAGATACGCAGTATTTT.